This TCR beta chain was identified during a study of CD8 T cells in ankylosing spondylitis. This CDR3 spans 16 amino acids. Looked up from germline, CDR1 is LNHDA and CDR2 is SQIVND (reference sequence). The V segment lost 4 bases and the J segment 3 bases; nucleotides outside the gene matches: 8. Details on this clonotype: Its antigen is undetermined.

TCRdb reprocessed the 5' RACE reads via MiXCR and lists one record per CDR3 protein. In the table there are under 950,000 distinct CDR3 sequences, under 20% of which are singletons. Study-level points and caveats: The study identified a TCR beta motif of under 10 highly homologous variants that appeared characteristic of ankylosing spondylitis blood.

This clonotype was obtained from a male donor with ankylosing spondylitis. The chain joins TRBV19 to TRBJ2-7; 11 bases agree with TRBD2. Sequenced material: blood, either unsorted or a sorted T cell fraction (not recorded which). In nucleotides, the CDR3 is TGTGCCAGTAGTACGTCTAGCGGGGGGACCTACTACGAGCAGTACTTC. Protein sequence: CASSTSSGGTYYEQYF.